This is a list of T cell receptor beta chains from one sample in a study of blood T cell repertoires in COVID-19. Profiled with immunoSEQ multiplex PCR; TCRdb holds only in-frame clones, not every one. The sample shows roughly 150,000 clones, roughly 87% of them seen only once. Source material: peripheral blood. Receptor source: a human donor in a cohort sampled during active COVID-19. The CDR3 runs from the conserved cysteine through the conserved F or W. Each record gives: clone size, J gene, D gene, V gene, CDR3 protein, CDR3 DNA. The D gene is left open where the match is weak. Clone sizes are given selectively: once, few, many, or a class where the clone is expanded.

size: NA
J: TRBJ2-7
D: TRBD2
V: TRBV29-1
CDR3: CSAGLAGDGEQYF
DNA: TGCAGCGCAGGACTAGCGGGAGATGGTGAGCAGTACTTC

size: NA
J: TRBJ2-7
D: NA
V: TRBV7-2
CDR3: CASSLVGGLRYEQYF
DNA: TGTGCCAGCAGCTTAGTTGGGGGGTTGAGGTACGAGCAGTACTTC

size: NA
J: TRBJ1-2
D: TRBD1
V: TRBV7-8
CDR3: CASSPRQGSVQGYTF
DNA: TGTGCCAGCAGCCCTAGACAGGGCTCGGTGCAGGGCTACACCTTC

size: NA
J: TRBJ2-7
D: TRBD1
V: TRBV18
CDR3: CASSRGQAYEQYF
DNA: TGTGCCAGCTCACGAGGACAGGCCTACGAGCAGTACTTC

size: NA
J: TRBJ2-1
D: TRBD1
V: TRBV19
CDR3: CASSTLGTGRDNEQFF
DNA: TGTGCCAGTAGTACTCTCGGGACAGGTCGGGACAATGAGCAGTTCTTC

size: NA
J: TRBJ2-7
D: NA
V: TRBV5-1
CDR3: CASSLAGHNYF
DNA: TGCGCCAGCAGCTTGGCGGGACATAACTACTTC

size: once
J: TRBJ1-4
D: TRBD1
V: TRBV28
CDR3: CASTRGRVEKLFF
DNA: TGTGCCAGCACCAGGGGGCGGGTTGAAAAACTGTTTTTT

size: NA
J: TRBJ2-7
D: TRBD1
V: TRBV6-5
CDR3: CASLLGGTGGHEQYF
DNA: TGTGCCAGCCTTCTAGGGGGGACAGGGGGCCACGAGCAGTACTTC

size: NA
J: TRBJ2-7
D: TRBD1
V: TRBV9
CDR3: CASSAGQGDYEQYF
DNA: TGTGCCAGCAGCGCGGGACAGGGCGACTACGAGCAGTACTTC

size: NA
J: TRBJ2-4
D: TRBD2
V: TRBV12-3/TRBV12-4
CDR3: CASSTGGLNIQYF
DNA: TGTGCCAGCAGTACGGGGGGGCTGAACATTCAGTACTTC

size: few
J: TRBJ1-1
D: NA
V: TRBV10-3
CDR3: CAIQSMNTEAFF
DNA: TGTGCCATACAGAGCATGAACACTGAAGCTTTCTTT

size: NA
J: TRBJ2-2
D: NA
V: TRBV5-6
CDR3: CASSLGPGEGTGELFF
DNA: TGTGCCAGCAGCTTGGGGCCAGGGGAGGGCACCGGGGAGCTGTTTTTT

size: NA
J: TRBJ2-3
D: NA
V: TRBV5-1
CDR3: CATRQDLSTDTQYF
DNA: TGCGCAACCAGACAGGACCTTAGCACAGATACGCAGTATTTT

size: NA
J: TRBJ2-7
D: NA
V: TRBV5-4
CDR3: CASSMGGPTYEQYF
DNA: TGTGCCAGCAGCATGGGGGGGCCAACCTACGAGCAGTACTTC

size: NA
J: TRBJ1-4
D: TRBD1
V: TRBV6-6
CDR3: CASSDRGSNEKLFF
DNA: TGTGCCAGCAGTGACAGGGGTTCTAATGAAAAACTGTTTTTT

size: NA
J: TRBJ1-1
D: NA
V: TRBV25-1
CDR3: CASSPTDRNTEAFF
DNA: TGTGCCAGCAGTCCCACGGACAGGAACACTGAAGCTTTCTTT

size: few
J: TRBJ2-7
D: TRBD1
V: TRBV2
CDR3: CASSARQGHHEQYF
DNA: TGTGCCAGCAGTGCACGACAGGGCCACCACGAGCAGTACTTC

size: NA
J: TRBJ1-1
D: TRBD1
V: TRBV11-3
CDR3: CASSSGTVNTEAFF
DNA: TGTGCCAGCAGCTCTGGGACAGTGAACACTGAAGCTTTCTTT

size: NA
J: TRBJ2-7
D: TRBD1
V: TRBV13
CDR3: CASSQGQGKSYEQYF
DNA: TGTGCCAGCAGCCAGGGACAGGGGAAATCGTACGAGCAGTACTTC

size: NA
J: TRBJ2-2
D: TRBD1
V: TRBV24-1
CDR3: CATSDPNRGTGELFF
DNA: TGTGCCACCAGTGATCCCAACAGGGGCACCGGGGAGCTGTTTTTT